These T cell receptor beta chains were read from a single sample in a study of blood T cell repertoires in COVID-19. Produced via immunoSEQ multiplex PCR; TCRdb's table is partial and in-frame only. The sample gives about 200,000 clones, around three quarters of which show up once; approximately 7.2% is in the top ten. What was sequenced was peripheral blood. These receptors originate from a woman aged 65 to 85 with acute or convalescent COVID-19. Both conserved end residues are part of each CDR3. Fields, in order: J gene, clone size, CDR3 length, D gene, V gene, CDR3 protein, CDR3 DNA. The D gene is left open where the match is weak. Size values are once, few and many counts, or a class for expanded clones, and some rows have none.

>TRBJ1-5|.|14|TRBD1|TRBV7-8
CASSKGQSNQPQHF
TGTGCCAGCAGTAAGGGACAGAGCAATCAGCCCCAGCATTTT
>TRBJ1-5|once|17|.|TRBV3-1/TRBV3-2
CASTTPEGQRLNQPQHF
TGTGCCAGCACCACCCCCGAGGGACAACGCCTTAATCAGCCCCAGCATTTT
>TRBJ1-2|.|16|.|TRBV18
CASSPPSEQAHYGYTF
TGTGCCAGCTCACCACCGTCAGAGCAGGCTCACTATGGCTACACCTTC
>TRBJ2-5|.|13|TRBD2|TRBV12-3/TRBV12-4
CASRHSGGETQYF
TGTGCCAGCAGACATAGCGGGGGGGAGACCCAGTACTTC
>TRBJ2-1|.|13|TRBD1|TRBV9
CASSPTPKDRGFF
TGTGCCAGCAGCCCCACCCCGAAGGACAGGGGTTTCTTC
>TRBJ2-1|.|18|TRBD1|TRBV6-1
CASSEAFFRGTGGNEQFF
TGTGCCAGCAGTGAAGCGTTTTTTAGAGGGACAGGCGGTAATGAGCAGTTCTTC
>TRBJ2-7|.|15|.|TRBV3-1/TRBV3-2
CASSPGTSASYEQYF
TGTGCCAGCAGCCCCGGGACATCGGCTTCCTACGAGCAGTACTTC
>TRBJ1-2|.|11|.|TRBV19
CASGSGSGYTF
TGTGCCAGTGGGTCGGGGAGCGGCTACACCTTC
>TRBJ2-1|.|12|.|TRBV5-1
CASSLGSYEQFF
TGCGCCAGCAGCTTGGGGAGCTATGAGCAGTTCTTC
>TRBJ1-1|.|16|.|TRBV6-1
CASSVLRGAGNTEAFF
TGTGCCAGCAGTGTCCTGAGAGGTGCGGGGAATACTGAAGCTTTCTTT
>TRBJ2-3|.|16|.|TRBV29-1
CSARLLAGESTDTQYF
TGCAGCGCCCGTCTACTCGCGGGCGAATCCACAGATACGCAGTATTTT
>TRBJ1-3|.|14|.|TRBV6-5
CASSPGGGQNTIYF
TGTGCCAGCAGCCCCGGGGGAGGACAAAACACCATATATTTT
>TRBJ1-3|.|16|TRBD1|TRBV12-5
CASGPGDRGLGNTIYF
TGTGCTAGTGGTCCTGGGGACAGGGGGCTCGGAAACACCATATATTTT
>TRBJ1-3|.|16|.|TRBV30
CAWSVGAGSSGNTIYF
TGTGCCTGGAGTGTTGGGGCGGGGAGCTCTGGAAACACCATATATTTT
>TRBJ2-2|.|14|.|TRBV11-3
CASSYQGGTGELFF
TGTGCCAGCAGCTACCAAGGAGGTACCGGGGAGCTGTTTTTT
>TRBJ2-1|.|15|TRBD1|TRBV9
CASSTTDRFTNEQFF
TGTGCCAGCAGCACGACGGACAGGTTCACCAATGAGCAGTTCTTC
>TRBJ2-1|.|15|TRBD2|TRBV5-1
CASSLPAGIYNEQFF
TGCGCCAGCAGCTTACCAGCGGGGATTTACAATGAGCAGTTCTTC
>TRBJ1-1|.|15|TRBD1|TRBV5-1
CASSKLGTGNTEAFF
TGCGCCAGCAGCAAATTAGGGACAGGGAACACTGAAGCTTTCTTT
>TRBJ1-2|.|13|.|TRBV9
CASSAQTNYGYTF
TGTGCCAGCAGCGCTCAGACTAACTATGGCTACACCTTC
>TRBJ1-5|few|15|TRBD1|TRBV5-5
CASSFEQGSNQPQHF
TGTGCCAGCAGCTTCGAACAGGGGAGCAATCAGCCCCAGCATTTT
>TRBJ1-2|once|11|.|TRBV20-1
CSAAGHYGYTF
TGCAGTGCCGCGGGCCACTATGGCTACACCTTC
>TRBJ2-1|.|13|.|TRBV30
CAWMVHLGNEQFF
TGTGCCTGGATGGTACACCTAGGCAATGAGCAGTTCTTC
>TRBJ2-1|.|14|TRBD2|TRBV10-2
CASRSGGSYNEQFF
TGCGCCAGCAGGAGCGGGGGATCCTACAATGAGCAGTTCTTC
>TRBJ2-7|.|13|TRBD1|TRBV11-2
CASSSDRGYEQYF
TGTGCCAGCAGCTCGGACAGGGGGTACGAGCAGTACTTC
>TRBJ2-2|.|11|.|TRBV4-1
CASSHIGELFF
TGCGCCAGCAGCCATATCGGGGAGCTGTTTTTT
>TRBJ1-2|.|15|TRBD1|TRBV5-6
CASSPAGQVVYGYTF
TGTGCCAGCAGCCCAGCTGGACAGGTCGTCTATGGCTACACCTTC
>TRBJ2-3|.|14|.|TRBV10-3
CAISESSPTDTQYF
TGTGCCATCAGTGAGTCCTCCCCCACAGATACGCAGTATTTT
>TRBJ2-1|.|15|TRBD2|TRBV6-2/TRBV6-3
CASSSPGGSYNEQFF
TGTGCCAGCAGTTCACCGGGGGGCTCCTACAATGAGCAGTTCTTC
>TRBJ1-1|.|14|.|TRBV19
CASSKNRRGTEAFF
TGTGCCAGTAGTAAAAATCGTCGGGGGACTGAAGCTTTCTTT